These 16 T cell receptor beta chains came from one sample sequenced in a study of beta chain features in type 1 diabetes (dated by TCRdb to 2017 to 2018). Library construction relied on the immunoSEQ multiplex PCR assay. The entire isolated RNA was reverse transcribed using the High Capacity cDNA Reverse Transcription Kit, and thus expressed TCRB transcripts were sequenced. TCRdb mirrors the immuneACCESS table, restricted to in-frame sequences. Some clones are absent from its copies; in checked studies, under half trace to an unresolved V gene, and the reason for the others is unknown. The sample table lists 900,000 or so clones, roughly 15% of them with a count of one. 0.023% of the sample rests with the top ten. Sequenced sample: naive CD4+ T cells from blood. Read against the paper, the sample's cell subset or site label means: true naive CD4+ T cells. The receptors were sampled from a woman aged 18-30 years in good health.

CDR3 coding DNA: TGTGCCAGTAGTACCCTAGAAAAACTGTTTTTT. Translating gives CASSTLEKLFF. V and J are TRBV19 and TRBJ1-4, with D uncertain. Per germline, CDR1 LNHDA and CDR2 SQIVND (reference sequence). Trimming pared 4 bases from V and 8 bases from J, leaving 5 bases between. The CDR3 is 11 amino acids.

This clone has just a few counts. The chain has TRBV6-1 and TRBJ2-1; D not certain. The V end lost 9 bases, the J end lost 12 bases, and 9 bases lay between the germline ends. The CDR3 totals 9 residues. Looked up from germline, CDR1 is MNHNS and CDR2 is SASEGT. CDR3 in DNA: TGTGCCAGATCCTTGGGGCAGTTCTTC. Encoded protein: CARSLGQFF.

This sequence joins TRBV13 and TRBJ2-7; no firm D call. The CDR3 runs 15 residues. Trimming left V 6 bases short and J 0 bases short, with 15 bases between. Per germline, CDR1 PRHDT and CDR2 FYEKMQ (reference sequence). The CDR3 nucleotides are TGTGCCAGCAGTGCGGCAAGGCAGAACTCCTACGAGCAGTACTTC. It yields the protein CASSAARQNSYEQYF.

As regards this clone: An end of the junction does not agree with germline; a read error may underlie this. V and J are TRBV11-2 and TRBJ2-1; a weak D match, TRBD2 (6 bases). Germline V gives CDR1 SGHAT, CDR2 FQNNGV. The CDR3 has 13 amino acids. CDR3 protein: CASSHIRDSPLLF. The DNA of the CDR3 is TGTGCCAGCAGCCACATTCGGGACTCTCCCCTTCTCTTC.

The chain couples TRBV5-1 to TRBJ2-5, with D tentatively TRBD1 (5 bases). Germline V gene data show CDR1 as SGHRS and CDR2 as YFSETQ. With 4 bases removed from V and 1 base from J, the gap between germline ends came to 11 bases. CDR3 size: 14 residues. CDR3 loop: CASSIRVGQETQYF. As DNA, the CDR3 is TGCGCCAGCAGCATCAGGGTTGGCCAAGAGACCCAGTACTTC.

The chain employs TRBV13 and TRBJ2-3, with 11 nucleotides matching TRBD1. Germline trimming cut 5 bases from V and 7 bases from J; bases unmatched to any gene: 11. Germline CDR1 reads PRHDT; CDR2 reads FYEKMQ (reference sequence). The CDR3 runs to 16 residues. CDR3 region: CASSPRTGTGGNTQYF. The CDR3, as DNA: TGTGCCAGCAGCCCTCGAACCGGGACAGGGGGAAATACGCAGTATTTT.

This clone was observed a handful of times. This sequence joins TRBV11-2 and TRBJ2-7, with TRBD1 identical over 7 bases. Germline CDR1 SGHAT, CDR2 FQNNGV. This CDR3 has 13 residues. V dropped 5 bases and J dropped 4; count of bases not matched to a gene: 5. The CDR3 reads CASSRDRTYEQYF. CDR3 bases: TGTGCCAGCAGCCGGGACAGAACATACGAGCAGTACTTC.

Written as DNA, the CDR3 is TGTGCCAGCAGTTCCTCGGGAGGGAATCAGCCCCAGCATTTT. This encodes CASSSSGGNQPQHF. This chain connects TRBV28 to TRBJ1-5; no firm D call. CDR1 is MDHEN and CDR2 is SYDVKM in the germline V gene. V lost 4 bases and J 4 bases, leaving 11 bases between the germline ends. The CDR3 is made up of 14 amino acids.

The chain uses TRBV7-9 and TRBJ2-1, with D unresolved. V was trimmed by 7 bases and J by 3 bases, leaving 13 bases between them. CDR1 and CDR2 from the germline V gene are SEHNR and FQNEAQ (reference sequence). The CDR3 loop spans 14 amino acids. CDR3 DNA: TGTGCCAGCACCCAAGGGCTGATCTACAATGAGCAGTTCTTC. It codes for CASTQGLIYNEQFF.

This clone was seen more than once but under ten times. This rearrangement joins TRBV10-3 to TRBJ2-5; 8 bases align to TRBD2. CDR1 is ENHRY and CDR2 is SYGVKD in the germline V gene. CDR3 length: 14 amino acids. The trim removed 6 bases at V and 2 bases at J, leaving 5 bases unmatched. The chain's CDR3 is CAISGLAVQETQYF. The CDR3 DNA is TGTGCCATCAGCGGACTAGCAGTTCAAGAGACCCAGTACTTC.

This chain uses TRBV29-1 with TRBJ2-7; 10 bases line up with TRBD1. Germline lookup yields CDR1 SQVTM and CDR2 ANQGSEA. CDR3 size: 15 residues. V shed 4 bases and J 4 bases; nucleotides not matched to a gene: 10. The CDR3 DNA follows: TGCAGCGTTGTTGCGGACGGGACAGGGGTATACGAGCAGTACTTC. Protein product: CSVVADGTGVYEQYF.

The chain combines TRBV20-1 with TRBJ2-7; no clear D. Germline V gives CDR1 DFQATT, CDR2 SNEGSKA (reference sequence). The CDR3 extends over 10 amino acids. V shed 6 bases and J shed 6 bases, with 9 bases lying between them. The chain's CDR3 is CSALHVEQYF. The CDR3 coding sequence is TGCAGTGCCCTTCACGTCGAGCAGTACTTC.

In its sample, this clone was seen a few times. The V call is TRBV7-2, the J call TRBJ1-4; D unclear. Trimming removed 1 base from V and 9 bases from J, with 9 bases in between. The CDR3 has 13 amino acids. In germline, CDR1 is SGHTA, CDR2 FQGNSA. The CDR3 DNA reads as TGTGCCAGCAGCTTAGGCGGTAGTCAAAAACTGTTTTTT. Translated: CASSLGGSQKLFF.

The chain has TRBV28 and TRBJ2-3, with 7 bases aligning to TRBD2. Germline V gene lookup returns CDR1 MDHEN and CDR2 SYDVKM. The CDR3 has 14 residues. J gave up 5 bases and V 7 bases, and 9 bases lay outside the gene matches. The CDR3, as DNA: TGTGCCAGCAACGGCCTCCCGGGGGGAGATACGCAGTATTTT. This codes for CASNGLPGGDTQYF.

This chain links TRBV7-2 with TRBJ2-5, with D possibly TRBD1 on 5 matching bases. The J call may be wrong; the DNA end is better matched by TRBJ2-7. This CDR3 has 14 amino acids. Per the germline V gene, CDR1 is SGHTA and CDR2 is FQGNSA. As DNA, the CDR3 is TGTGCCAGCAGCGCAGGGTCCCGGCCCTACGAGCAGTACTTC. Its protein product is CASSAGSRPYEQYF.

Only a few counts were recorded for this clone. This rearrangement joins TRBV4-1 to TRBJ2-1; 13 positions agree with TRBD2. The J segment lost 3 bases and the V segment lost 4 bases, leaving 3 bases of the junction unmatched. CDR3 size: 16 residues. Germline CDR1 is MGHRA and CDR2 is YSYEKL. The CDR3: CASSLRTSGSYNEQFF. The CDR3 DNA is TGCGCCAGCAGCCTTCGGACTAGCGGGAGCTACAATGAGCAGTTCTTC.